The 24 T cell receptor beta chains given below trace back to one sample, sequenced in a study of molecular identifiers for immune sequencing clone quantification. TCRdb re-derived calls from the PCR reads in MiXCR, one entry per CDR3 protein. The table includes 85,000 to 130,000 distinct CDR3 sequences, 35% to 40% detected once. Sequenced material: naive CD8+ T cells from blood, with Jurkat cell RNA spiked in. The subset denotes: FACS-sorted CD8+CD4-CCR7+CD45RA+ naive T cells. These receptors originate from a human donor in good health. Some libraries in this study had Jurkat cell RNA spiked in.

The sample holds one count of this clonotype. The chain joins TRBV20-1 to TRBJ2-7; D may match TRBD1 or TRBD2 (6 bases each). The CDR3 extends over 17 amino acids. Germline V CDR1 and CDR2: DFQATT, SNEGSKA (reference sequence). V lost 5 bases and J 4 bases, leaving 27 bases between the germline ends. The CDR3 DNA is TGCAGTGCTCGACAGGCGAATCCGGGACTGGATTTGTACGAGCAGTACTTC. Translating it yields CSARQANPGLDLYEQYF.

The chain couples TRBV9 to TRBJ2-7; D remains unclear. V shed 3 bases and J shed 7 bases, with 8 bases lying between them. Per the germline V gene, CDR1 is SGDLS and CDR2 is YYNGEE. CDR3 size: 11 residues. Here the CDR3 reads CASSEETEQYF. CDR3 sequence (DNA): TGTGCCAGCAGCGAAGAGACAGAGCAGTACTTC.

V and J are TRBV9 and TRBJ2-3, with unresolved D. Trimming pared 0 bases from V and 4 bases from J, leaving 9 bases between. The germline gives CDR1 SGDLS, CDR2 YYNGEE. This CDR3 spans 14 amino acids. CDR3 nucleotide sequence: TGTGCCAGCAGCGTAGTAGGTTCGCCAGATACGCAGTATTTT. This sequence encodes CASSVVGSPDTQYF.

Note on this clonotype: A much larger clone lies a single base off, so this may be a read error. The CDR3 DNA sequence: TGTGCCAGCAGCTTAGTTGGCGGTGAGCAGCTCTTC. It encodes CASSLVGGEQLF. The chain has TRBV7-6 and TRBJ2-1; D gene unclear. In germline, CDR1 is SGHVS, CDR2 FNYEAQ. The CDR3 runs 12 residues.

The chain carries TRBV16 and TRBJ2-7, with 7 bases identical to TRBD2. Germline V gene sequence: CDR1 KGHSY, CDR2 FQNENV. The J segment lost 2 bases and the V segment lost 4 bases, leaving 8 bases of the junction unmatched. The CDR3 contains 15 residues. The CDR3 nucleotides are TGTGCCAGCAGCCCCGTGCGGGGAGGGGCCTACGAGCAGTACTTC. Protein sequence: CASSPVRGGAYEQYF.

Only a few counts were recorded for this clonotype. The genes are TRBV12-3 or TRBV12-4 and TRBJ2-7; the D gene is possibly TRBD1 (5 bases). The CDR3 sequence is 14 residues long. V dropped 1 base and J dropped 6 bases, with 13 bases sitting between them. CDR3 residues: CASSLGLLGPEQYF. In nucleotides, the CDR3 is TGTGCCAGCAGTTTAGGGCTCCTGGGGCCCGAGCAGTACTTC.

A few counts support this clonotype. This chain uses TRBV24-1 with TRBJ2-2, with TRBD1 matching over 8 bases. This CDR3 region has 15 residues. V was pared by 4 bases and J by 7 bases, with 7 bases of the junction left unmatched. In germline, CDR1 is KGHDR, CDR2 SFDVKD. CDR3 nucleotides: TGTGCCACCAGTGAGAGGACAGGGATGGGCGGGGAGCTGTTTTTT. Its translation is CATSERTGMGGELFF.

This clonotype came up many times. The chain is built from TRBV12-3 or TRBV12-4 and TRBJ2-6, with D perhaps matching TRBD2 (5 bases). V dropped 10 bases and J dropped 0 bases, with 13 bases sitting between them. This CDR3 comprises 15 residues. CDR3 in amino acids: CAIRGLLSGANVLTF. CDR3 DNA sequence: TGTGCCATAAGAGGGCTCCTCTCTGGGGCCAACGTCCTGACTTTC.

As regards this clonotype: This may arise from a read error, as a much more abundant clone is one base away. The chain employs TRBV28 and TRBJ2-5; D gene uncertain. The DNA end is a closer match to TRBJ2-1, so the J assignment may be wrong. Per the germline V gene, CDR1 is MDHEN and CDR2 is SYDVKM. The CDR3 has 15 residues. The chain's CDR3 is CASSLWLSTQETQFF. The CDR3 DNA sequence: TGTGCCAGCAGTTTATGGTTGAGCACACAAGAGACCCAGTTCTTC.

In the case of this clonotype: This sequence may be a read error, since a much larger clone differs from it by one base. The chain employs TRBV28 and TRBJ2-3, with 12 bases fitting TRBD2. Germline CDR1 is MDHEN and CDR2 is SYDVKM. This CDR3 is 18 amino acids long. The CDR3 region is CASSLEASGRESTDSQYF. The CDR3 DNA reads TGTGCCAGCAGTTTGGAGGCTAGCGGGAGGGAGAGCACAGATTCGCAGTATTTT.

The chain is built from TRBV13 and TRBJ1-6; TRBD1 agrees at 7 bases. The germline CDR1 and CDR2 sequences are PRHDT and FYEKMQ (reference sequence). After removal of 5 bases from V and 3 bases from J, the junction contained 4 bases not matched to a gene. The CDR3 extends over 15 amino acids. This CDR3 reads CASSEGQFYNSPLHF. CDR3 bases: TGTGCCAGCAGCGAGGGACAGTTCTATAATTCACCCCTCCACTTT.

There are a few counts of this clonotype. This chain connects TRBV14 to TRBJ1-2; D is perhaps TRBD1 (6 bases). This CDR3 has 14 amino acids. Looked up from germline, CDR1 is SGHDN and CDR2 is FVKESK. Between the trimmed V and J ends, which lost 2 bases and 4 bases, there was a span of 11 bases. The CDR3 is CASSQPGALYGYTF. The CDR3, as DNA: TGTGCCAGCAGCCAACCAGGGGCCCTCTATGGCTACACCTTC.

This clonotype has a handful of counts. The rearrangement links TRBV11-2 to TRBJ2-5; perhaps TRBD2 as D (7 bases). The CDR3 runs 14 residues. The germline V gene encodes CDR1 SGHAT and CDR2 FQNNGV. Trimming took off 5 bases at V and 5 bases at J, with 15 bases between the two ends. CDR3 coding DNA: TGTGCCAGCAGCAGTCTAGGGGGAGGGGAGACCCAGTACTTC. This sequence encodes CASSSLGGGETQYF.

This clonotype was seen ten or more times. The V call is TRBV29-1, the J call TRBJ2-4; no reliable D call. In germline, CDR1 is SQVTM, CDR2 ANQGSEA. Trimming took off 3 bases at V and 0 bases at J, with 9 bases between the two ends. The CDR3 is 14 amino acids. CDR3: CSVELQLAKNIQYF. The CDR3, as DNA: TGCAGCGTTGAGTTACAGTTAGCCAAAAACATTCAGTACTTC.

Notes on this clonotype: This may be a read error: a much more frequent sequence differs by one nucleotide. This rearrangement joins TRBV3-1 to TRBJ1-1; no firm D call. The germline V and J ends were trimmed by 10 bases and 6 bases, with 12 bases remaining between them. This CDR3 contains 11 residues. Germline lookup yields CDR1 LGHDT and CDR2 YNNKEL (reference sequence). CDR3 sequence (DNA): TGTGCCATCTTCGACGGGTCTGAAGCTTTCTTT. The encoded protein is CAIFDGSEAFF.

In nucleotides, the CDR3 is TGTGCCAGCACCCTACTCGGGACAGCCGAATCGGGTACAGATACGCAGTATTTT. Translated: CASTLLGTAESGTDTQYF. The chain employs TRBV28 and TRBJ2-3; 7 bases are a match to TRBD1. Germline values: CDR1 MDHEN, CDR2 SYDVKM. CDR3 size: 18 residues. With V trimmed by 7 bases and J by 3 bases, 19 bases remained unmatched.

This clonotype was recorded at least ten times. The chain carries TRBV5-1 and TRBJ2-7; D assignment may be TRBD1 or TRBD2 (6 bases each). V lost 0 bases and J 4 bases, leaving 14 bases between the germline ends. The V gene's germline CDR1 is SGHRS and CDR2 YFSETQ. This CDR3 is built from 15 residues. The CDR3 DNA sequence: TGCGCCAGCAGCTTGGATCAGGGGACTTTATACGAGCAGTACTTC. Protein product: CASSLDQGTLYEQYF.

The chain joins TRBV5-6 to TRBJ2-3, with D possibly TRBD2 on 6 matching bases. V was clipped by 0 bases and J by 5 bases, with 22 bases between them. The CDR3 is 18 residues long. CDR1 and CDR2 (germline): SGHDT, YYEEEE. The CDR3, as DNA: TGTGCCAGCAGCTTGGCACCCGGAGGAGGGAGTCTATTAGATACGCAGTATTTT. Encoded protein: CASSLAPGGGSLLDTQYF.

Concerning this clonotype: The junction departs from the called germline gene at one end, perhaps through a read error. This sequence joins TRBV11-2 and TRBJ1-2; D unresolved. The length of the CDR3 is 17 residues. Germline V lookup: CDR1 SGHAT, CDR2 FQNNGV. The CDR3 loop is CASSLVLGTHSNYGYAF. As DNA, the CDR3 is TGTGCCAGCAGCTTAGTATTAGGTACCCACTCTAACTATGGCTACGCCTTC.

This clonotype was seen repeatedly, ten times or more. The genes are TRBV28 and TRBJ2-3; 10 bases agree with TRBD2. CDR3 length: 16 residues. Germline V gene data show CDR1 as MDHEN and CDR2 as SYDVKM. J lost 4 bases, V lost 6 bases, and 10 bases had no gene match. CDR3 residues: CASRPAAGGPPDTQYF. In DNA form, the CDR3 reads TGTGCCAGCAGGCCCGCAGCGGGAGGGCCTCCAGATACGCAGTATTTT.

In the case of this clonotype: Relative to the germline gene, one junction end is altered; a read error may explain this. The chain is built from TRBV7-9 and TRBJ2-5; perhaps TRBD2 as D (6 bases). This CDR3 has 15 residues. Germline values: CDR1 SEHNR, CDR2 FQNEAQ (reference sequence). The CDR3 spells CASSPISRERETQNF. In DNA, the CDR3 is TGTGCCAGCAGCCCAATTAGCCGGGAGAGGGAGACCCAGAACTTC.

For this clonotype: A read error may account for a junction end that differs from germline. The chain has TRBV24-1 and TRBJ2-2; D perhaps matches TRBD2 (6 bases). Germline-derived CDR1 and CDR2 are KGHDR and SFDVKD. This CDR3 contains 13 residues. The chain's CDR3 is CATSDLGAGGLFF. CDR3 nucleotides: TGTGCCACCAGTGATTTAGGAGCCGGGGGGCTGTTTTTT.

This chain links TRBV4-3 with TRBJ1-1; a weak D match, TRBD1 (5 bases). This CDR3 spans 14 amino acids. The V end lost 3 bases, the J end lost 1 base, and 9 bases lay between the germline ends. The germline V gene encodes CDR1 LGHNA and CDR2 YSLEER. In DNA form, the CDR3 reads TGCGCCAGCAGCCATGAGACAGAGAACACTGAAGCTTTCTTT. This encodes CASSHETENTEAFF.

There are many counts of this clonotype. The rearrangement joins TRBV28 to TRBJ2-5; D possibly corresponds to TRBD2 (6 bases). The CDR3 spans 14 residues. CDR1 is MDHEN, CDR2 SYDVKM, per germline. V lost 2 bases and J lost 1, with 8 bases in between. Written as DNA, the CDR3 is TGTGCCAGCAGTTTAGGTAGCGGCCAAGAGACCCAGTACTTC. Translating gives CASSLGSGQETQYF.